The 29 T cell receptor beta chains below all came from one sample that was sequenced in a study of blood T cell repertoires in COVID-19. The repertoire was sequenced with immunoSEQ multiplex PCR; TCRdb's copy has only in-frame clones and lacks some. The repertoire holds some 110,000 clones, about 87% seen once, with roughly 15% in the top ten. Specimen: peripheral blood. The receptors here all came from a man between 45 and 60 years old with acute or convalescent COVID-19.

The chain has TRBV5-4 and TRBJ1-2, with a possible D match to TRBD1 (6 bases). This CDR3 spans 14 amino acids. V lost 2 bases to trimming and J lost 4 bases, with 12 bases between them. Per the germline V gene, CDR1 is SGHNT and CDR2 is YYREEE (reference sequence). CDR3 region: CASSFRAGAYGYTF. The CDR3, as DNA: TGTGCCAGCAGCTTTCGGGCAGGGGCCTATGGCTACACCTTC.

The sample holds one count of this clone. The chain links TRBV5-5 to TRBJ1-6; a weak D match, TRBD1 (6 bases). Trimming pared 2 bases from V and 7 bases from J, leaving 10 bases between. CDR1 is SGHKS and CDR2 is YYEKEE in the germline V gene (reference sequence). The CDR3 is 14 residues long. This CDR3 is CASSFPDSNSPLHF. DNA of the CDR3: TGTGCCAGCAGCTTCCCGGACAGCAATTCACCCCTCCACTTT.

On this clone: In the same sample, other DNA sequences code for this CDR3. This chain links TRBV12-3 or TRBV12-4 with TRBJ2-2; D unresolved. Trimming removed 4 bases from V and 4 bases from J, with 4 bases in between. This CDR3 contains 12 residues. This CDR3 is CASSSSTGELFF. The CDR3 DNA follows: TGTGCCAGCAGTTCGTCCACCGGGGAGCTGTTTTTT.

This chain links TRBV19 with TRBJ2-6; possibly TRBD1 for D (5 bases). The germline V gene encodes CDR1 LNHDA and CDR2 SQIVND (reference sequence). This CDR3 comprises 17 residues. V shed 5 bases and J shed 2 bases, with 16 bases lying between them. This chain's CDR3 is CASSPTRGYPGANVLTF. The CDR3 DNA follows: TGTGCCAGTAGTCCGACAAGGGGCTATCCTGGGGCCAACGTCCTGACTTTC.

The chain recombines TRBV6-2 or TRBV6-3 with TRBJ1-2; tentatively, D is TRBD1 (6 bases). Germline V gene data show CDR1 as MNHEY and CDR2 as SVGEGT. Trimming took off 6 bases at V and 0 bases at J, with 17 bases between the two ends. CDR3 length: 16 residues. The CDR3 spells CASSLPGHRANYGYTF. The CDR3 DNA follows: TGTGCCAGCAGCTTACCGGGACACCGAGCTAACTATGGCTACACCTTC.

This chain links TRBV29-1 with TRBJ2-7, with 9 bases matching TRBD1. The CDR3 covers 13 residues. Germline loops: CDR1 SQVTM, CDR2 ANQGSEA. J gave up 7 bases and V 2 bases, and 6 bases lay outside the gene matches. The chain's CDR3 is CSVELDRGREQYF. The CDR3 nucleotides read TGCAGCGTTGAATTGGACAGGGGCCGTGAGCAGTACTTC.

The J gene is TRBJ2-1, the V gene TRBV7-8; 8 nucleotides match TRBD2. Looked up from germline, CDR1 is SGHVS and CDR2 is FQNEAQ. The CDR3 has 13 amino acids. J lost 15 bases, V lost 1 base, and 8 bases had no gene match. The DNA for the CDR3 is TGTGCCAGCAGCTTAGTTAGTACTAGCGGTTGGTTCTTC. Residues: CASSLVSTSGWFF.

The chain is built from TRBV11-2 and TRBJ2-1; the D is unclear. The CDR3 covers 13 residues. V lost 3 bases to trimming and J lost 7 bases, with 10 bases between them. The germline V gene encodes CDR1 SGHAT and CDR2 FQNNGV. CDR3 sequence (DNA): TGTGCCAGCAGCTTGAGGATGGTGAATGAGCAGTTCTTC. Translated: CASSLRMVNEQFF.

The chain uses TRBV5-1 and TRBJ2-2; D is perhaps TRBD1 (6 bases). The CDR3 has 14 residues. Per the germline V gene, CDR1 is SGHRS and CDR2 is YFSETQ. V shed 6 bases and J shed 3 bases, with 12 bases lying between them. The CDR3 is CASNNRVDTGELFF. The DNA for the CDR3 is TGCGCCAGCAATAACAGGGTGGACACCGGGGAGCTGTTTTTT.

Concerning this clone itself: At one of its ends the junction is not consistent with the germline gene, which may arise from a read error. This chain connects TRBV3-1 (or the pseudogene TRBV3-2) to TRBJ2-4, with TRBD2 as a possible D gene (6 bases). Germline V CDR1 and CDR2: LGHDT, YNNKEL (reference sequence). The CDR3 consists of 16 residues. Here the CDR3 reads CASGHLGGGSKNIQYF. DNA of the CDR3: TGTGCCAGCGGCCACCTGGGGGGTGGGTCCAAAAACATTCAGTACTTC.

This chain links TRBV18 with TRBJ2-1; 9 nucleotides align to TRBD2. CDR3 length: 15 residues. After removal of 3 bases from V and 5 bases from J, the junction contained 5 bases not matched to a gene. The germline gives CDR1 KGHSH, CDR2 LQKENI. The CDR3 sequence: CASSPSGSGNNEQFF. The CDR3 DNA reads TGTGCCAGCTCACCTAGCGGGAGCGGGAACAATGAGCAGTTCTTC.

This rearrangement joins TRBV20-1 to TRBJ2-1; D not resolved. The germline CDR1 and CDR2 sequences are DFQATT and SNEGSKA (reference sequence). Trimming took off 3 bases at V and 0 bases at J, with 3 bases between the two ends. CDR3 length equals 12 residues. CDR3 sequence (DNA): TGCAGTGCTAGTCACTCCTACAATGAGCAGTTCTTC. It yields the protein CSASHSYNEQFF.

The J gene is TRBJ2-3, the V gene TRBV7-9; D is undetermined. Trimming removed 2 bases from V and 2 bases from J, with 8 bases in between. The CDR3 extends over 14 amino acids. Germline V CDR1 and CDR2: SEHNR, FQNEAQ (reference sequence). The CDR3 region has the DNA TGTGCCAGCAGCTTAAGTACTATCACAGATACGCAGTATTTT. Translating it yields CASSLSTITDTQYF.

The chain recombines TRBV28 with TRBJ1-1, with D possibly TRBD1 on 6 matching bases. Trimming shortened V by 8 bases and J by 3 bases, and 19 bases separated the two germline ends. Germline V CDR1 and CDR2: MDHEN, SYDVKM. CDR3 length: 15 amino acids. CDR3 in amino acids: CASSGSQGRDTEAFF. As DNA, the CDR3 is TGTGCCAGCTCCGGGTCACAGGGTAGGGACACTGAAGCTTTCTTT. Drawing the rest from reference TRBV28 and TRBJ1-1, the complete variable domain is DVKVTQSSRYLVKRTGEKVFLECVQDMDHENMFWYRQDPGLGLRLIYFSYDVKMKEKGDIPEGYSVSREKKERFSLILESASTNQTSMYLCASSGSQGRDTEAFFGQGTRLTVV.

This chain connects TRBV6-5 to TRBJ2-3, with 13 bases that match TRBD2. The germline gives CDR1 MNHEY, CDR2 SVGAGI. After removal of 4 bases from V and 1 base from J, the junction contained 2 bases not matched to a gene. The length of the CDR3 is 16 residues. CDR3 region: CASSLGTSGGTDTQYF. The CDR3 coding sequence is TGTGCCAGCAGTTTAGGGACTAGCGGGGGCACAGATACGCAGTATTTT.

The CDR3 DNA reads as TGTGCCAGCAGTTTAGGAGCCTGGAATGAGCAGTTCTTC. Residues: CASSLGAWNEQFF. The chain carries TRBV28 and TRBJ2-1; D is undetermined. The V end lost 2 bases, the J end lost 7 bases, and 9 bases lay between the germline ends. CDR3 length: 13 amino acids. The germline V gene encodes CDR1 MDHEN and CDR2 SYDVKM.

This clone appeared a single time. J is TRBJ2-2 and V is TRBV25-1, with 8 bases that match TRBD1. The CDR3 is made up of 17 amino acids. Trimming at V came to 4 bases and at J to 1 base, leaving 8 bases not matched to a gene. The V gene's germline CDR1 is MGHDK and CDR2 SYGVNS. CDR3 sequence (DNA): TGTGCCAGCAGTGGGTTGGTCGGGACAGGGAACACCGGGGAGCTGTTTTTT. Protein sequence: CASSGLVGTGNTGELFF. The entire variable domain, with the rest obtained from reference TRBV25-1 and TRBJ2-2, is as follows: EADIYQTPRYLVIGTGKKITLECSQTMGHDKMYWYQQDPGMELHLIHYSYGVNSTEKGDLSSESTVSRIRTEHFPLTLESARPSHTSQYLCASSGLVGTGNTGELFFGEGSRLTVL.

The chain employs TRBV5-8 and TRBJ2-3, with D tentatively TRBD1 (5 bases). Germline CDR1 is SGHTS and CDR2 is YDEGEE. The CDR3 loop spans 15 amino acids. Trimming removed 0 bases at V and 1 base at J, with 9 bases between. Here the CDR3 reads CASSLEGVGTDTQYF. The CDR3 DNA reads as TGTGCCAGCAGCTTGGAAGGGGTGGGCACAGATACGCAGTATTTT.

The rearrangement uses TRBV21-1 and TRBJ1-5; the table gives TRBD1 as D, unverified against the DNA. TRBV21-1 corresponds to a pseudogene. The CDR3 sequence is 18 residues long. In nucleotides, the CDR3 is TGTGCCAGCAGCAAACCCCGGTCAGGGGGAAATGGCAATCAGCCCCAGCATTTT. This sequence encodes CASSKPRSGGNGNQPQHF.

The V and J genes are TRBV19 and TRBJ2-1, with 7 bases aligning to TRBD2. J was trimmed by 4 bases and V by 7 bases; bases with no gene match: 4. Germline CDR1 is LNHDA and CDR2 is SQIVND (reference sequence). The CDR3 extends over 13 amino acids. The DNA of the CDR3 is TGTGCCAGTAAGGCGGGAGAGTACAATGAGCAGTTCTTC. This encodes CASKAGEYNEQFF.

The chain carries TRBV11-2 and TRBJ2-7; a weak D match, TRBD1 (5 bases). Germline values: CDR1 SGHAT, CDR2 FQNNGV. Trimming took off 1 base at V and 3 bases at J, with 22 bases between the two ends. This CDR3 contains 18 residues. CDR3 sequence: CASSLASGRANIYYEQYF. In DNA, the CDR3 is TGTGCCAGCAGCTTAGCGTCCGGCAGGGCCAATATTTACTACGAGCAGTACTTC.

The rearrangement joins TRBV27 to TRBJ2-2; 12 bases are shared with TRBD2. The CDR3 covers 15 residues. Germline CDR1 MNHEY, CDR2 SMNVEV (reference sequence). V lost 7 bases to trimming and J lost 5 bases; unmatched junction nucleotides: 5. The CDR3 reads CASTTLAGGTGELFF. The CDR3, as DNA: TGTGCCAGCACCACGCTAGCGGGAGGGACCGGGGAGCTGTTTTTT.

This clone occurred a few times. The rearrangement uses TRBV10-1 and TRBJ2-3; weak D call: TRBD1 (5 bases). The CDR3 length is 13 residues. The V end lost 4 bases, the J end lost 4 bases, and 9 bases lay between the germline ends. Looked up from germline, CDR1 is WNHNN and CDR2 is SYGVQD (reference sequence). CDR3 sequence reads: CASSGQGPDTQYF. The CDR3 nucleotides read TGCGCCAGCAGTGGCCAGGGCCCAGATACGCAGTATTTT.

The chain carries TRBV28 and TRBJ2-5; a possible D gene is TRBD1 (6 bases). This CDR3 contains 14 residues. V was shortened by 5 bases and J by 0 bases, with 10 bases between the two germline ends. Germline loops: CDR1 MDHEN, CDR2 SYDVKM. The CDR3 protein is CASSQDRNQETQYF. In nucleotides, the CDR3 is TGTGCCAGCAGTCAAGACAGGAACCAAGAGACCCAGTACTTC.

The sample holds a few counts of this clone. The J gene is TRBJ2-2, the V gene TRBV4-1; D is unclear. The germline V and J ends were trimmed by 0 bases and 1 base, with 9 bases remaining between them. The CDR3 extends over 16 amino acids. Germline-derived CDR1 and CDR2 are MGHRA and YSYEKL. CDR3 DNA sequence: TGCGCCAGCAGCCAAGATGCAGGCAGGAACACCGGGGAGCTGTTTTTT. Amino acid sequence: CASSQDAGRNTGELFF.

The count of this clone is one. This chain joins TRBV5-1 and TRBJ1-4; D gene ambiguous. Germline V gene data show CDR1 as SGHRS and CDR2 as YFSETQ. The CDR3 is 17 amino acids. V shed 0 bases and J shed 0 bases, with 12 bases lying between them. The CDR3 nucleotides are TGCGCCAGCAGCTTGGGGCCCCTGCTTGCAACTAATGAAAAACTGTTTTTT. It specifies CASSLGPLLATNEKLFF.

A few counts support this clone. This sequence joins TRBV14 and TRBJ1-6, with 11 bases lining up with TRBD1. The germline gives CDR1 SGHDN, CDR2 FVKESK. Trimming at V came to 0 bases and at J to 10 bases, leaving 11 bases not matched to a gene. This CDR3 comprises 18 residues. The CDR3 sequence: CASSQDLLMGTGGSPLHF. The DNA of the CDR3 is TGTGCCAGCAGCCAAGATCTCCTGATGGGGACAGGGGGATCACCCCTCCACTTT.

The gene calls are TRBV5-1 and TRBJ1-4; perhaps TRBD1 as D (5 bases). CDR1 and CDR2 (germline): SGHRS, YFSETQ. This CDR3 has 14 amino acids. V lost 0 bases, J lost 3 bases, and 6 bases lay in between. As DNA, the CDR3 is TGCGCCAGCAGCTTGGAAGGGGCTAATGAAAAACTGTTTTTT. Translated: CASSLEGANEKLFF.

This chain connects TRBV7-9 to TRBJ2-7; D may be TRBD2 (5 bases). Trimming cost V 0 bases and J 3 bases, with 9 bases left between them. Germline-derived CDR1 and CDR2 are SEHNR and FQNEAQ (reference sequence). CDR3 length equals 14 residues. For the CDR3, the DNA is TGTGCCAGCAGCTTAGCGGGAGTCGGCTACGAGCAGTACTTC. Amino acid sequence: CASSLAGVGYEQYF.